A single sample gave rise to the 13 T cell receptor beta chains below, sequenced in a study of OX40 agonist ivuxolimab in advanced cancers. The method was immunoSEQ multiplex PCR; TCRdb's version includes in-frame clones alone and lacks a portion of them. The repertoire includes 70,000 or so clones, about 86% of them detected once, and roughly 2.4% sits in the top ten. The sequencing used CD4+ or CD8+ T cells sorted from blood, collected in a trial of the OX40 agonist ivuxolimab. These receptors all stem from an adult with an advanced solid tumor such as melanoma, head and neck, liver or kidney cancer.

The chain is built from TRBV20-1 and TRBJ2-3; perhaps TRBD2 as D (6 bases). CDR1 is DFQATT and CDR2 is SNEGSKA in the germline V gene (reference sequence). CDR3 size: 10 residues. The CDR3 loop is CSTGADTQYF. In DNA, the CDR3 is TGCAGCACGGGAGCAGATACGCAGTATTTT.

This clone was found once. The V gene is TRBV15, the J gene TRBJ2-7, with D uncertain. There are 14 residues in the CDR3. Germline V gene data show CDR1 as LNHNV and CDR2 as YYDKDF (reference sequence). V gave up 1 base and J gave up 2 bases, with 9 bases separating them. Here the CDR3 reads CATSRGRAPYEQYF. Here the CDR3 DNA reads TGTGCCACCAGCAGAGGAAGAGCTCCCTACGAGCAGTACTTC.

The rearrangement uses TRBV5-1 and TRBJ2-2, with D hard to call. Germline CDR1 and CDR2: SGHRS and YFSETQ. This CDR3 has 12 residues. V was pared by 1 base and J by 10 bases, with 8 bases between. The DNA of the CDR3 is TGCGCCAGCAGCTTGAATATCGCGGAGCTGTTTTTT. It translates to CASSLNIAELFF.

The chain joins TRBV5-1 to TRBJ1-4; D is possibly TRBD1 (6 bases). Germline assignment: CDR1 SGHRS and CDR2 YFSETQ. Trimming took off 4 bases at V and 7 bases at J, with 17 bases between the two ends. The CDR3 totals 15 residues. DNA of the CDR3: TGCGCCAGCAGCCAAAACTCCCAAGGGGGTGAAAAACTGTTTTTT. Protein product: CASSQNSQGGEKLFF.

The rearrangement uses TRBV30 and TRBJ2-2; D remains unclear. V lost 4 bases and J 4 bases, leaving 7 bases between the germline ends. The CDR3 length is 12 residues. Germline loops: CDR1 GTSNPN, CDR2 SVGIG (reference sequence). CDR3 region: CAWKRGTGELFF. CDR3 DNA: TGTGCCTGGAAAAGAGGCACCGGGGAGCTGTTTTTT.

CDR3 protein: CASSVAHAGDTQYF. In nucleotides, the CDR3 is TGTGCCAGCAGCGTAGCCCACGCCGGCGATACGCAGTATTTT. The chain is built from TRBV9 and TRBJ2-3; no clear D gene. The CDR3 runs 14 residues. Germline lookup yields CDR1 SGDLS and CDR2 YYNGEE. Trimming removed 0 bases at V and 6 bases at J, with 11 bases between.

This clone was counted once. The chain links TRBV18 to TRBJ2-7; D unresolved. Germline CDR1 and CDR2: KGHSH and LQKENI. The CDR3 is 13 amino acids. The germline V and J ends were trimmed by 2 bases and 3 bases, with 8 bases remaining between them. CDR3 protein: CASSPSSVYEQYF. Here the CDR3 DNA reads TGTGCCAGCTCACCAAGTTCAGTCTACGAGCAGTACTTC.

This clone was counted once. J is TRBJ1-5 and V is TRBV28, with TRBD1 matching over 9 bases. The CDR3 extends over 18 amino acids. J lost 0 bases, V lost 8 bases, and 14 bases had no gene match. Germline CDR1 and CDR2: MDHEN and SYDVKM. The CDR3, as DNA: TGTGCCAGCTTCCCCCGGACAGGGGCCTTTTATAGCAATCAGCCCCAGCATTTT. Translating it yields CASFPRTGAFYSNQPQHF.

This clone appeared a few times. This CDR3 reads CASSLGQGDYGYTF. CDR3 sequence (DNA): TGTGCCAGCAGCTTAGGACAGGGGGACTATGGCTACACCTTC. V gene TRBV7-2 combines with J gene TRBJ1-2; the match to TRBD1 covers 9 bases. The CDR3 length is 14 residues. Germline V gene lookup returns CDR1 SGHTA and CDR2 FQGNSA. J gave up 3 bases and V 1 base, and 0 bases lay outside the gene matches.

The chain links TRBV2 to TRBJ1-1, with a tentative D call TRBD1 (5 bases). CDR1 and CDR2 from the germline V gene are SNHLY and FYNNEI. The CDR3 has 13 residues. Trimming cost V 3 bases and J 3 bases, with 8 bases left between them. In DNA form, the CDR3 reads TGTGCCAGCAGTGAGAAGGGGTACACTGAAGCTTTCTTT. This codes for CASSEKGYTEAFF.

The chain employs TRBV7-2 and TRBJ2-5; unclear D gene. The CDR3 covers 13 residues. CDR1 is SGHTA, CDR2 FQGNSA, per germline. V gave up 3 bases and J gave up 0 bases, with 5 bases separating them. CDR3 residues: CASSFTHQETQYF. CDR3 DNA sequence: TGTGCCAGCAGCTTTACCCACCAAGAGACCCAGTACTTC.

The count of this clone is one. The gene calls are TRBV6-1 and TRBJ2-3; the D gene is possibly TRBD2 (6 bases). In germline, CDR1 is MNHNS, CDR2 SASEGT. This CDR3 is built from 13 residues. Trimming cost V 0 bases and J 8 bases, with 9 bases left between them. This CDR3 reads CASSEAGSFTQYF. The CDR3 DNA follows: TGTGCCAGCAGTGAAGCCGGGAGTTTTACGCAGTATTTT.

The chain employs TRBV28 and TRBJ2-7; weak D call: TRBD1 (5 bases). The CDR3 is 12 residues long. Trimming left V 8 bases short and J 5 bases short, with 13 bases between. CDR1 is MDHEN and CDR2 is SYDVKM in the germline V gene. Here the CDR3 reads CASGLGDDEQYF. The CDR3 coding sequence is TGTGCCAGCGGCCTAGGGGATGACGAGCAGTACTTC.